The 3 T cell receptor beta chains listed next were all sequenced from one sample in a study of shared clonotypes between healthy human individuals. Naive CD8 cells were CD45RO-negative, positively selected for CCR7, excluding terminally differentiated effector memory CD45RA+ cells. The protocol was immunoSEQ multiplex PCR, while the TCRdb copy is restricted to in-frame clones and leaves out a portion. The table records about 610,000 clones, 95% to 96% of them present only once. Specimen: naive CD8+ T cells sorted from blood. The receptors shown here come from a woman in her thirties in good health.

The chain uses TRBV9 and TRBJ1-2; D not certain. The germline CDR1 and CDR2 sequences are SGDLS and YYNGEE. This CDR3 spans 13 amino acids. Trimming removed 4 bases at V and 2 bases at J, with 9 bases between. The chain's CDR3 is CASSPPLNYGYTF. The CDR3, as DNA: TGTGCCAGCAGCCCCCCCCTGAACTATGGCTACACCTTC.

The gene calls are TRBV27 and TRBJ2-2, with D possibly matching TRBD2 (6 bases). CDR1 is MNHEY and CDR2 is SMNVEV in the germline V gene (reference sequence). V shed 4 bases and J shed 7 bases, with 13 bases lying between them. This CDR3 has 14 residues. CDR3 in amino acids: CASSSRRAFGELFF. The CDR3 DNA follows: TGTGCCAGCAGTTCGAGGAGGGCTTTCGGGGAGCTGTTTTTT.

This chain uses TRBV27 with TRBJ2-7, with TRBD2 matching over 7 bases. J lost 2 bases, V lost 5 bases, and 6 bases had no gene match. The CDR3 is 14 residues long. Germline V CDR1 and CDR2: MNHEY, SMNVEV (reference sequence). The CDR3 nucleotides are TGTGCCAGCAGTCCCGGGACTAAGCCCTACGAGCAGTACTTC. This translates into CASSPGTKPYEQYF.